The 23 T cell receptor beta chains below all came from one sample that was sequenced in a study of cytomegalovirus exposure and HLA in healthy donors. Profiled with immunoSEQ multiplex PCR; TCRdb holds only in-frame clones, not every one. The table has about 140,000 clones, 70% to 90% seen once. Sequencing was performed on PBMCs. These receptors all come from a man aged 18 to 35 in good health and CMV-seronegative.

V is TRBV7-9 and J is TRBJ1-1, with 9 bases identical to TRBD1. Germline CDR1 is SEHNR and CDR2 is FQNEAQ (reference sequence). The CDR3 contains 16 residues. J lost 1 base, V lost 5 bases, and 8 bases had no gene match. CDR3 in amino acids: CASSPNRQGENTEAFF. The DNA for the CDR3 is TGTGCCAGCAGCCCTAACCGACAGGGGGAGAACACTGAAGCTTTCTTT. Filled out from reference TRBV7-9 and TRBJ1-1, the complete variable domain reads DTGVSQNPRHKITKRGQNVTFRCDPISEHNRLYWYRQTLGQGPEFLTYFQNEAQLEKSRLLSDRFSAERPKGSFSTLEIQRTEQGDSAMYLCASSPNRQGENTEAFFGQGTRLTVV.

This chain uses TRBV18 with TRBJ2-7, with TRBD1 matching 10 bases. J was trimmed by 3 bases and V by 5 bases; bases with no gene match: 7. CDR1 is KGHSH and CDR2 is LQKENI in the germline V gene. CDR3 length equals 15 residues. The CDR3 nucleotides are TGTGCCAGCTCATCGGGACAGGGGCCTTACTACGAGCAGTACTTC. Translation: CASSSGQGPYYEQYF.

The V gene is TRBV7-2, the J gene TRBJ1-5; tentative D call: TRBD1 (5 bases). V was shortened by 1 base and J by 4 bases, with 11 bases between the two germline ends. The CDR3 consists of 15 residues. Germline CDR1 is SGHTA and CDR2 is FQGNSA. CDR3 sequence: CASSLGGGSNQPQHF. CDR3 coding DNA: TGTGCCAGCAGCTTAGGTGGGGGGTCGAATCAGCCCCAGCATTTT. The whole variable domain, filled in from reference TRBV7-2 and TRBJ1-5, reads GAGVSQSPSNKVTEKGKDVELRCDPISGHTALYWYRQSLGQGLEFLIYFQGNSAPDKSGLPSDRFSAERTGGSVSTLTIQRTQQEDSAVYLCASSLGGGSNQPQHFGDGTRLSIL.

This clone was seen a single time. This rearrangement joins TRBV2 to TRBJ1-2, with 8 bases that match TRBD1. The germline CDR1 and CDR2 sequences are SNHLY and FYNNEI. V lost 6 bases and J lost 6; bases outside the gene matches: 9. CDR3 length: 14 residues. CDR3 sequence: CASSGPGQDNGYTF. The CDR3 region has the DNA TGTGCCAGCAGCGGTCCGGGACAGGATAATGGCTACACCTTC.

The chain combines TRBV4-1 with TRBJ1-2, with TRBD1 matching 7 bases. V trimming: 1 base; J trimming: 1 base; junction bases outside the gene matches: 3. CDR1 is MGHRA and CDR2 is YSYEKL in the germline V gene. The length of the CDR3 is 15 residues. The chain's CDR3 is CASSQGTGHNYGYTF. The CDR3 nucleotides read TGCGCCAGCAGCCAAGGGACAGGCCATAACTATGGCTACACCTTC.

The genes are TRBV6-5 and TRBJ1-6, with TRBD1 as a possible D gene (6 bases). The CDR3 contains 13 residues. The germline V and J ends were trimmed by 5 bases and 10 bases, with 12 bases remaining between them. CDR1 and CDR2 (germline): MNHEY, SVGAGI. The CDR3 nucleotides are TGTGCCAGCAGTCAACAGGGTGCGTCACCCCTCCACTTT. Its translation: CASSQQGASPLHF.

This clone was recorded once. The chain employs TRBV2 and TRBJ2-7; 8 nucleotides line up with TRBD1. V gave up 6 bases and J gave up 1 base; unmatched junction bases: 2. The CDR3 spans 13 residues. Germline lookup yields CDR1 SNHLY and CDR2 FYNNEI. The CDR3 DNA sequence: TGTGCCAGCAGCCGGGACAGGTCCTACGAGCAGTACTTC. It encodes CASSRDRSYEQYF.

The CDR3 region has the DNA TGTGCCAGCAGTTACTCTAGCGGGGGATTACAACGGCAGTTCTTC. Translated, it gives CASSYSSGGLQRQFF. The chain is built from TRBV6-5 and TRBJ2-1; TRBD2 matches at 9 bases. The CDR3 extends over 15 amino acids. Germline V CDR1 and CDR2: MNHEY, SVGAGI. V shed 0 bases, J shed 12 bases, and the junction held 9 bases outside the gene matches.

The chain is built from TRBV11-2 and TRBJ2-1, with D perhaps TRBD2 (6 bases). V lost 1 base to trimming and J lost 1 base, with 17 bases between them. Germline-derived CDR1 and CDR2 are SGHAT and FQNNGV. This CDR3 spans 18 amino acids. In DNA form, the CDR3 reads TGTGCCAGCAGCTTAGGAATACGTTGGCGGGAATCCTACAATGAGCAGTTCTTC. As protein: CASSLGIRWRESYNEQFF.

This clone was seen only a few times. The gene calls are TRBV11-2 and TRBJ2-1; weak D call: TRBD1 (7 bases). The germline V and J ends were trimmed by 4 bases and 2 bases, with 21 bases remaining between them. The germline V gene has CDR1 SGHAT and CDR2 FQNNGV. CDR3 length equals 18 residues. CDR3 residues: CASSWRGHRGSAYNEQFF. DNA for the CDR3: TGTGCCAGCAGCTGGAGGGGGCACAGGGGATCGGCCTACAATGAGCAGTTCTTC.

The V and J genes are TRBV27 and TRBJ2-3; a weak D match, TRBD1 (5 bases). The CDR3 has 15 residues. With 0 bases removed from V and 0 bases from J, the gap between germline ends came to 7 bases. The germline gives CDR1 MNHEY, CDR2 SMNVEV (reference sequence). CDR3 residues: CASSLSGLSTDTQYF. CDR3 in DNA: TGTGCCAGCAGTTTATCGGGGCTTAGCACAGATACGCAGTATTTT.

This chain joins TRBV25-1 and TRBJ1-3; D possibly corresponds to TRBD1 (5 bases). The ends were cut back, 5 bases at V and 8 bases at J, with 22 bases in the middle. This CDR3 has 16 amino acids. Per germline, CDR1 MGHDK and CDR2 SYGVNS. The DNA for the CDR3 is TGTGCCAGCAGTTCCCCAAGGGACTCCAGTCTGGACACCATATATTTT. It codes for CASSSPRDSSLDTIYF. Full variable domain (outside the CDR3, taken from reference TRBV25-1 and TRBJ1-3): EADIYQTPRYLVIGTGKKITLECSQTMGHDKMYWYQQDPGMELHLIHYSYGVNSTEKGDLSSESTVSRIRTEHFPLTLESARPSHTSQYLCASSSPRDSSLDTIYFGEGSWLTVV.

The chain recombines TRBV7-2 with TRBJ1-2; maybe TRBD1 (6 bases). V lost 5 bases, J lost 8 bases, and 12 bases lay in between. This CDR3 has 12 residues. Per the germline V gene, CDR1 is SGHTA and CDR2 is FQGNSA. CDR3 protein: CASSQGGTGYTF. For the CDR3, the DNA is TGTGCCAGCAGCCAAGGGGGTACGGGCTACACCTTC.

The chain is built from TRBV25-1 and TRBJ2-1, with 8 nucleotides matching TRBD2. Losses at the gene ends were 3 bases for V and 0 bases for J; bases not matched to a gene: 10. Germline loops: CDR1 MGHDK, CDR2 SYGVNS. This CDR3 comprises 18 residues. The CDR3 DNA reads as TGTGCCAGCAGTGACGTCGGGAGGGCCGTGGGCTCCTACAATGAGCAGTTCTTC. It yields the protein CASSDVGRAVGSYNEQFF. Full variable domain (rest looked up from reference TRBV25-1 and TRBJ2-1): EADIYQTPRYLVIGTGKKITLECSQTMGHDKMYWYQQDPGMELHLIHYSYGVNSTEKGDLSSESTVSRIRTEHFPLTLESARPSHTSQYLCASSDVGRAVGSYNEQFFGPGTRLTVL.

The sample holds one count of this clone. The chain has TRBV7-9 and TRBJ1-2; 7 nucleotides agree with TRBD1. The CDR3 is 13 amino acids. The J segment lost 4 bases and the V segment lost 8 bases, leaving 7 bases of the junction unmatched. Germline V gene lookup returns CDR1 SEHNR and CDR2 FQNEAQ (reference sequence). CDR3 sequence: CASRGTVGYGYTF. For the CDR3, the DNA is TGTGCCAGCCGAGGGACAGTCGGCTATGGCTACACCTTC.

This clone was counted a single time. At one end the junction does not follow the germline gene, possibly because of a read error. The rearrangement uses TRBV27 and TRBJ2-5; D might be TRBD2 (6 bases). Germline-derived CDR1 and CDR2 are MNHEY and SMNVEV (reference sequence). This CDR3 spans 11 amino acids. This CDR3 is CASSLRGRTHF. DNA of the CDR3: TGTGCCAGCAGTTTACGGGGGAGAACTCACTTC.

In this sample, this clone turned up a few times. J is TRBJ2-2 and V is TRBV27, with a weak D call TRBD1 (5 bases). CDR1 is MNHEY, CDR2 SMNVEV, per germline (reference sequence). V lost 3 bases and J lost 0, with 8 bases in between. The CDR3 is 15 residues long. CDR3 nucleotide sequence: TGTGCCAGCAGTTTGGGGCAGACGAACACCGGGGAGCTGTTTTTT. It encodes CASSLGQTNTGELFF.

The chain uses TRBV5-1 and TRBJ2-1, with D possibly being TRBD1 (6 bases). The ends were cut back, 0 bases at V and 2 bases at J, with 9 bases in the middle. CDR1 SGHRS and CDR2 YFSETQ come from the germline V gene. The CDR3 runs to 15 residues. CDR3 bases: TGCGCCAGCAGCTTGGCCGAGGGGGCCTACAATGAGCAGTTCTTC. This sequence encodes CASSLAEGAYNEQFF.

This clone is a singleton in its sample. The V gene is TRBV2, the J gene TRBJ2-7; D may be TRBD1 (7 bases). The ends were cut back, 11 bases at V and 2 bases at J, with 16 bases in the middle. This CDR3 comprises 13 residues. Germline-derived CDR1 and CDR2 are SNHLY and FYNNEI. CDR3 sequence: CAGGTDDTYEQYF. As DNA, the CDR3 is TGTGCCGGCGGGACAGACGACACCTACGAGCAGTACTTC.

J is TRBJ2-5 and V is TRBV2, with 8 bases matching TRBD2. This CDR3 is built from 16 residues. CDR1 SNHLY and CDR2 FYNNEI come from the germline V gene. J gave up 4 bases and V 6 bases, and 13 bases lay outside the gene matches. The CDR3 DNA reads TGTGCCAGCAGCGGCAGGGAGGGGACTAGTCGAGAGACCCAGTACTTC. Protein sequence: CASSGREGTSRETQYF.

The V gene is TRBV5-1, the J gene TRBJ2-2; tentative D call: TRBD2 (5 bases). The CDR3 runs to 15 residues. Per germline, CDR1 SGHRS and CDR2 YFSETQ. Trimming left V 5 bases short and J 5 bases short, with 16 bases between. CDR3 residues: CASRVGRENTGELFF. In DNA, the CDR3 is TGCGCCAGCAGAGTGGGCCGGGAAAATACCGGGGAGCTGTTTTTT.

CDR3: CATPGQNTGELFF. CDR3 coding DNA: TGTGCCACCCCCGGACAGAACACCGGGGAGCTGTTTTTT. This chain uses TRBV11-2 with TRBJ2-2; a weak D match, TRBD1 (5 bases). Per the germline V gene, CDR1 is SGHAT and CDR2 is FQNNGV. Trimming took 10 bases from V and 1 from J, leaving 10 bases between them. CDR3 length: 13 amino acids.

V and J are TRBV5-5 and TRBJ1-5, with 9 bases that match TRBD1. This CDR3 is built from 14 residues. The V gene end was trimmed by 4 bases and the J gene end by 4 bases; junction bases not matched to a gene: 3. Germline loops: CDR1 SGHKS, CDR2 YYEKEE (reference sequence). CDR3 DNA sequence: TGTGCCAGCAGCATCGGGACAGGGAATCAGCCCCAGCATTTT. Encoded protein: CASSIGTGNQPQHF.